Listed below are T cell receptor beta chains from one sample, sequenced in a study of T-cell reconstitution after alpha-beta-depleted transplantation in children. TCRdb re-called the PCR reads through MiXCR, storing one row per CDR3 protein. The table includes approximately 520,000 distinct CDR3 sequences, about 10% detected once. The specimen was PBMCs, mostly from graft donor cells, collected 180 days after TCRalphabeta/CD19-depleted stem cell transplant. The receptors were gathered from a female patient under 10 years old who had a stem cell transplant for aplastic anemia, so the T cells may come from the graft donor. Both conserved end residues are part of each CDR3. The order of the fields is clone size, D gene, J gene, V gene, CDR3 protein, CDR3 DNA. D genes are given only for firm matches. Clone size appears in some rows only: once, few, many, or a class for an expanded clone.

clone_size: few
d_call: NA
j_call: TRBJ2-5
v_call: TRBV5-1
cdr3_aa: CASSRSIQTGYQETQYF
cdr3_nt: TGCGCCAGCAGCCGCAGCATACAGACCGGGTACCAAGAGACCCAGTACTTC

clone_size: few
d_call: NA
j_call: TRBJ2-1
v_call: TRBV7-8
cdr3_aa: CASSLQAGFSSYNEQFF
cdr3_nt: TGTGCCAGCAGCTTACAAGCGGGCTTTAGCTCCTACAATGAGCAGTTCTTC

clone_size: few
d_call: NA
j_call: TRBJ2-1
v_call: TRBV15
cdr3_aa: CATSPTGGQNEQFF
cdr3_nt: TGTGCCACCAGCCCAACGGGGGGCCAGAATGAGCAGTTCTTC

clone_size: many
d_call: NA
j_call: TRBJ2-4
v_call: TRBV12-3/TRBV12-4
cdr3_aa: CASSPMGGGFNKNIQYF
cdr3_nt: TGTGCCAGCAGTCCCATGGGGGGCGGTTTCAACAAAAACATTCAGTACTTC

clone_size: many
d_call: TRBD1
j_call: TRBJ2-7
v_call: TRBV29-1
cdr3_aa: CSVEERTQRGPAYEQYF
cdr3_nt: TGCAGCGTTGAAGAAAGGACACAGAGGGGGCCTGCCTACGAGCAGTACTTC

clone_size: NA
d_call: TRBD1
j_call: TRBJ1-5
v_call: TRBV7-2
cdr3_aa: CASSSWGTGEVQPQHF
cdr3_nt: TGTGCCAGCAGCTCATGGGGGACAGGGGAGGTTCAGCCCCAGCATTTT

clone_size: NA
d_call: TRBD2
j_call: TRBJ2-1
v_call: TRBV7-2
cdr3_aa: CASSLAGGLAVYNEQFF
cdr3_nt: TGTGCCAGCAGCTTAGCGGGTGGACTAGCGGTTTACAATGAGCAGTTCTTC

clone_size: NA
d_call: TRBD1
j_call: TRBJ1-1
v_call: TRBV28
cdr3_aa: CASSFGTGGRFEAFF
cdr3_nt: TGTGCCAGCAGTTTTGGGACAGGGGGCCGATTTGAAGCTTTCTTT

clone_size: many
d_call: NA
j_call: TRBJ2-1
v_call: TRBV29-1
cdr3_aa: CSVDRRRDNEQFF
cdr3_nt: TGCAGCGTTGACAGGCGTCGGGACAATGAGCAGTTCTTC

clone_size: few
d_call: TRBD1
j_call: TRBJ2-7
v_call: TRBV4-2
cdr3_aa: CASSQALQWDRSSYEQYF
cdr3_nt: TGTGCCAGCAGCCAAGCCCTGCAATGGGACAGAAGCTCCTACGAGCAGTACTTC

clone_size: NA
d_call: NA
j_call: TRBJ2-1
v_call: TRBV27
cdr3_aa: CASRTERVSYNEQFF
cdr3_nt: TGTGCCAGCAGGACAGAGCGGGTCTCCTACAATGAGCAGTTCTTC

clone_size: few
d_call: NA
j_call: TRBJ1-6
v_call: TRBV18
cdr3_aa: CASSPGSDNSPLHF
cdr3_nt: TGTGCCAGCTCACCCGGGAGCGATAATTCACCCCTCCACTTT

clone_size: few
d_call: NA
j_call: TRBJ2-7
v_call: TRBV6-2/TRBV6-3
cdr3_aa: CASSPDPLFSYEQYF
cdr3_nt: TGTGCCAGCAGTCCCGATCCGTTATTCTCCTACGAGCAGTACTTC

clone_size: NA
d_call: NA
j_call: TRBJ2-5
v_call: TRBV6-5
cdr3_aa: CASRLDRIYQETQYF
cdr3_nt: TGTGCCAGCAGACTCGACAGGATTTACCAAGAGACCCAGTACTTC

clone_size: NA
d_call: TRBD2
j_call: TRBJ2-7
v_call: TRBV27
cdr3_aa: CASSLTAGALYEQYF
cdr3_nt: TGTGCCAGCAGTTTAACAGCGGGAGCCCTCTACGAGCAGTACTTC

clone_size: NA
d_call: TRBD2
j_call: TRBJ2-7
v_call: TRBV5-1
cdr3_aa: CASSIWTSGSEQYF
cdr3_nt: TGCGCCAGCAGCATCTGGACTAGCGGGAGCGAGCAGTACTTC

clone_size: few
d_call: NA
j_call: TRBJ2-3
v_call: TRBV20-1
cdr3_aa: CSVPGRGGRPDTQYF
cdr3_nt: TGCAGTGTCCCCGGCAGAGGTGGGAGGCCAGATACGCAGTATTTT

clone_size: NA
d_call: TRBD2
j_call: TRBJ2-1
v_call: TRBV5-1
cdr3_aa: CASSPDLGLAGARGSYNEQFF
cdr3_nt: TGCGCCAGCAGCCCTGATTTAGGTCTAGCGGGAGCGAGGGGCTCCTACAATGAGCAGTTCTTC

clone_size: many
d_call: NA
j_call: TRBJ2-7
v_call: TRBV12-3/TRBV12-4
cdr3_aa: CASSSNAYEQYF
cdr3_nt: TGTGCCAGCAGTTCAAACGCCTACGAGCAGTACTTC

clone_size: NA
d_call: NA
j_call: TRBJ2-1
v_call: TRBV5-1
cdr3_aa: CASSLAEASYNEQFF
cdr3_nt: TGCGCCAGCAGCTTAGCAGAGGCCTCCTACAATGAGCAGTTCTTC

clone_size: many
d_call: NA
j_call: TRBJ1-5
v_call: TRBV28
cdr3_aa: CASNAGPGQGNQPQHF
cdr3_nt: TGTGCCAGCAACGCGGGGCCCGGCCAAGGCAATCAGCCCCAGCATTTT

clone_size: NA
d_call: NA
j_call: TRBJ2-1
v_call: TRBV14
cdr3_aa: CASSQVLAKPAYNEQFF
cdr3_nt: TGTGCCAGCAGCCAAGTGCTCGCCAAACCGGCATACAATGAGCAGTTCTTC

clone_size: many
d_call: TRBD1
j_call: TRBJ1-2
v_call: TRBV7-2
cdr3_aa: CASSFGTGVTPNYGYTF
cdr3_nt: TGTGCCAGCAGCTTCGGGACAGGAGTTACCCCCAACTATGGCTACACCTTC

clone_size: NA
d_call: TRBD2
j_call: TRBJ2-1
v_call: TRBV14
cdr3_aa: CASSRGPYSGGTYNEQFF
cdr3_nt: TGTGCCAGCAGTCGTGGACCCTATTCGGGAGGAACCTACAATGAGCAGTTCTTC

clone_size: NA
d_call: TRBD1
j_call: TRBJ1-6
v_call: TRBV2
cdr3_aa: CASSIPGQGLNSPLHF
cdr3_nt: TGTGCCAGCAGTATCCCGGGACAGGGTCTAAATTCACCCCTCCACTTT

clone_size: many
d_call: TRBD2
j_call: TRBJ2-7
v_call: TRBV6-5
cdr3_aa: CASSYSTTSGRRMAEQYF
cdr3_nt: TGTGCCAGCAGTTACTCGACCACTAGCGGGAGGAGGATGGCCGAGCAGTACTTC

clone_size: NA
d_call: NA
j_call: TRBJ2-1
v_call: TRBV29-1
cdr3_aa: CSVIQRVREGPRAYNEQFF
cdr3_nt: TGCAGCGTGATACAACGAGTACGAGAGGGACCCAGGGCCTACAATGAGCAGTTCTTC

clone_size: NA
d_call: NA
j_call: TRBJ1-1
v_call: TRBV20-1
cdr3_aa: CSARRPGNTEAFF
cdr3_nt: TGCAGTGCTAGAAGGCCGGGGAACACTGAAGCTTTCTTT

clone_size: NA
d_call: TRBD1
j_call: TRBJ1-2
v_call: TRBV6-1
cdr3_aa: CASSAPGQPYGYTF
cdr3_nt: TGTGCCAGCAGTGCCCCGGGACAGCCATATGGCTACACCTTC

clone_size: many
d_call: TRBD2
j_call: TRBJ2-3
v_call: TRBV10-3
cdr3_aa: CAISERGAGGPTDTQYF
cdr3_nt: TGTGCCATCAGTGAACGGGGAGCGGGAGGGCCTACAGATACGCAGTATTTT

clone_size: many
d_call: NA
j_call: TRBJ1-5
v_call: TRBV7-8
cdr3_aa: CASSLDSQAQPQHF
cdr3_nt: TGTGCCAGCAGCTTAGACAGCCAGGCACAGCCCCAGCATTTT

clone_size: NA
d_call: TRBD2
j_call: TRBJ2-7
v_call: TRBV7-9
cdr3_aa: CASSFGGTGFPHEQYF
cdr3_nt: TGTGCCAGCAGCTTCGGGGGGACGGGGTTTCCCCACGAGCAGTACTTC

clone_size: few
d_call: NA
j_call: TRBJ2-3
v_call: TRBV30
cdr3_aa: CAWSVGTSSADTQYF
cdr3_nt: TGTGCCTGGAGTGTCGGGACCTCTTCCGCAGATACGCAGTATTTT

clone_size: many
d_call: TRBD1
j_call: TRBJ1-5
v_call: TRBV29-1
cdr3_aa: CSVDPGGNQPQHF
cdr3_nt: TGCAGCGTTGATCCAGGGGGGAATCAGCCCCAGCATTTT

clone_size: few
d_call: TRBD1
j_call: TRBJ1-1
v_call: TRBV29-1
cdr3_aa: CSAGTGTRGAEAFF
cdr3_nt: TGCAGCGCCGGGACAGGGACCCGGGGGGCTGAAGCTTTCTTT

clone_size: few
d_call: NA
j_call: TRBJ2-2
v_call: TRBV7-2
cdr3_aa: CASSPSTGRGTGELFF
cdr3_nt: TGTGCCAGCAGCCCCAGTACAGGGAGGGGGACCGGGGAGCTGTTTTTT

clone_size: NA
d_call: NA
j_call: TRBJ1-1
v_call: TRBV29-1
cdr3_aa: CSVGSGKNTEAFF
cdr3_nt: TGCAGCGTTGGATCAGGGAAGAACACTGAAGCTTTCTTT

clone_size: NA
d_call: NA
j_call: TRBJ2-5
v_call: TRBV9
cdr3_aa: CASSVAGGSQETQYF
cdr3_nt: TGTGCCAGCAGCGTAGCTGGGGGCAGTCAAGAGACCCAGTACTTC

clone_size: NA
d_call: NA
j_call: TRBJ1-1
v_call: TRBV12-3/TRBV12-4
cdr3_aa: CASSLRRDTYTEAFF
cdr3_nt: TGTGCCAGCAGTTTACGCAGGGACACCTACACTGAAGCTTTCTTT

clone_size: NA
d_call: TRBD2
j_call: TRBJ2-1
v_call: TRBV19
cdr3_aa: CASSKVGLAVYNEQFF
cdr3_nt: TGTGCCAGTAGTAAAGTTGGACTAGCGGTATACAATGAGCAGTTCTTC

clone_size: NA
d_call: NA
j_call: TRBJ2-1
v_call: TRBV10-3
cdr3_aa: CAIMEGTSYNEQFF
cdr3_nt: TGTGCCATCATGGAGGGTACCTCCTACAATGAGCAGTTCTTC

clone_size: NA
d_call: NA
j_call: TRBJ2-5
v_call: TRBV24-1
cdr3_aa: CATSDWTLYQEAQYF
cdr3_nt: TGTGCCACCAGTGATTGGACACTGTACCAAGAGGCCCAGTACTTC

clone_size: few
d_call: NA
j_call: TRBJ2-3
v_call: TRBV29-1
cdr3_aa: CSVGINLISTDTQYF
cdr3_nt: TGCAGCGTTGGGATCAATCTAATAAGCACAGATACGCAGTATTTT

clone_size: once
d_call: NA
j_call: TRBJ1-1
v_call: TRBV2
cdr3_aa: CASSEVREGTEAFF
cdr3_nt: TGTGCCAGCAGTGAAGTCAGGGAGGGCACTGAAGCTTTCTTT

clone_size: few
d_call: NA
j_call: TRBJ2-1
v_call: TRBV24-1
cdr3_aa: CATSDLPGLGYNEQFF
cdr3_nt: TGTGCCACCAGTGATTTGCCGGGGTTGGGGTACAATGAGCAGTTCTTC

clone_size: many
d_call: NA
j_call: TRBJ1-1
v_call: TRBV5-6
cdr3_aa: CASSWEENTEAFF
cdr3_nt: TGTGCCAGCAGCTGGGAGGAGAACACTGAAGCTTTCTTT

clone_size: NA
d_call: NA
j_call: TRBJ2-1
v_call: TRBV3-1
cdr3_aa: CASSQGKGVGEQFF
cdr3_nt: TGTGCCAGCAGCCAAGGGAAGGGGGTGGGTGAGCAGTTCTTC

clone_size: many
d_call: NA
j_call: TRBJ2-7
v_call: TRBV18
cdr3_aa: CASSPGPNYEQYF
cdr3_nt: TGTGCCAGCTCACCTGGACCCAACTACGAGCAGTACTTC

clone_size: NA
d_call: TRBD2
j_call: TRBJ2-3
v_call: TRBV29-1
cdr3_aa: CSYLGLAGVTDTQYF
cdr3_nt: TGCAGCTATCTCGGACTAGCGGGAGTAACAGATACGCAGTATTTT

clone_size: NA
d_call: NA
j_call: TRBJ1-4
v_call: TRBV11-1
cdr3_aa: CASSPTSGTSGPTNEKLFF
cdr3_nt: TGTGCCAGCAGCCCCACCTCCGGGACGTCGGGCCCAACTAATGAAAAACTGTTTTTT

clone_size: NA
d_call: TRBD1
j_call: TRBJ1-1
v_call: TRBV28
cdr3_aa: CASSTSGTGGIEAFF
cdr3_nt: TGTGCCAGCAGTACCTCCGGGACAGGGGGCATTGAAGCTTTCTTT

clone_size: many
d_call: NA
j_call: TRBJ2-4
v_call: TRBV28
cdr3_aa: CASRERDGLAKNIQYF
cdr3_nt: TGTGCCAGCAGGGAACGGGACGGCCTAGCCAAAAACATTCAGTACTTC

clone_size: few
d_call: NA
j_call: TRBJ2-7
v_call: TRBV20-1
cdr3_aa: CSVPAGSPYEQYF
cdr3_nt: TGCAGTGTCCCAGCGGGCTCACCCTACGAGCAGTACTTC

clone_size: many
d_call: NA
j_call: TRBJ2-1
v_call: TRBV28
cdr3_aa: CASSLRWESYNEQFF
cdr3_nt: TGTGCCAGCAGTTTAAGGTGGGAGTCCTACAATGAGCAGTTCTTC